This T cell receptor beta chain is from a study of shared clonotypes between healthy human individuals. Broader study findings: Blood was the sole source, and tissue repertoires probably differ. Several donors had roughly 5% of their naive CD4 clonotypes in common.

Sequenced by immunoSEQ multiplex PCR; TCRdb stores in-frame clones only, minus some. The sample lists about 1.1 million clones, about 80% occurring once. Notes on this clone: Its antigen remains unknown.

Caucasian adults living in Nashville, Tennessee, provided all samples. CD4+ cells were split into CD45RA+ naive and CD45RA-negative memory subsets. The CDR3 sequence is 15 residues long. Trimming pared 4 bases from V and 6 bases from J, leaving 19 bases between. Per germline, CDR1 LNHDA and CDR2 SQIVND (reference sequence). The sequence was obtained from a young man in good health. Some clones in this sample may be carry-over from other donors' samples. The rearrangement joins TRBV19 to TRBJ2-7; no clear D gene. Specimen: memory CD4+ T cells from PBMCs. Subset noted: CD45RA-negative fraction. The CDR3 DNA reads TGTGCCAGTAGTACCCGAGATCCAACGGGTCGCGAGCAGTACTTC. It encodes CASSTRDPTGREQYF.